Each of the 26 T cell receptor beta chains below was sequenced from the same sample in a study of T cells in tuberculosis. Assay used: immunoSEQ multiplex PCR; TCRdb lists only in-frame clones, some missing. The profile covers 54,000 or so clones, with under 90% appearing a single time and roughly 13% taken by the ten largest. After thawing and overnight rest, PBMC were stained with GMM-loaded CD1B tetramer, viability dye and anti-CD3 for sorting. The CD1B tetramers carried C32 glucose monomycolate purified from Rhodococcus equi. The material sequenced was CD1b-GMM tetramer-negative cells sorted from PBMCs. Receptors originate from an adult woman with latent tuberculosis.

V and J are TRBV15 and TRBJ1-1; tentative D call: TRBD1 (5 bases). Per germline, CDR1 LNHNV and CDR2 YYDKDF (reference sequence). CDR3 length equals 15 residues. Deletions cut 3 bases from V and 6 bases from J, with 17 bases between. CDR3 sequence reads: CATSSRQNPAPEAFF. In nucleotides, the CDR3 is TGTGCCACCAGCAGTCGACAGAACCCTGCCCCTGAAGCTTTCTTT.

The CDR3 region has the DNA TGTGCCAGCCCCCCGCGGGCCGCCTGGGGGGGGACTGAAGCTTTCTTT. Its protein is CASPPRAAWGGTEAFF. The chain carries TRBV28 and TRBJ1-1; perhaps TRBD1 as D (5 bases). Germline V gives CDR1 MDHEN, CDR2 SYDVKM. V shed 8 bases and J shed 5 bases, with 24 bases lying between them. The CDR3 is 16 residues long.

This clone appeared once. CDR3 nucleotides: TGCGCCAGCAGCTCCACGGGCGGGGAGAGACTTACGTACTTC. Amino acids: CASSSTGGERLTYF. The rearrangement links TRBV5-1 to TRBJ2-5; D may be TRBD2 (6 bases). Trimming shortened V by 3 bases and J by 13 bases, and 22 bases separated the two germline ends. The CDR3 covers 14 residues. In germline, CDR1 is SGHRS, CDR2 YFSETQ.

This clone has a handful of counts. V is TRBV2 and J is TRBJ1-5; D uncertain. Trimming removed 1 base from V and 4 bases from J, with 23 bases in between. CDR1 and CDR2 from the germline V gene are SNHLY and FYNNEI. This CDR3 region has 19 residues. Here the CDR3 DNA reads TGTGCCAGCAGTGAAGTATGGAGGTCAGAAAAAGGTGGAAATCAGCCCCAGCATTTT. Protein: CASSEVWRSEKGGNQPQHF.

V gene TRBV27 combines with J gene TRBJ1-5; no reliable D call. The CDR3 spans 15 residues. From germline, CDR1 is MNHEY and CDR2 SMNVEV (reference sequence). Trimming took 2 bases from V and 0 from J, leaving 8 bases between them. The CDR3 loop is CASSLTVGSNQPQHF. In DNA form, the CDR3 reads TGTGCCAGCAGTTTAACGGTCGGTAGCAATCAGCCCCAGCATTTT.

CDR3: CASSQDRLAGNIGETQYF. Here the CDR3 DNA reads TGTGCCAGCAGCCAAGATCGGCTAGCGGGAAACATCGGAGAGACCCAGTACTTC. V and J are TRBV14 and TRBJ2-5, with 9 bases fitting TRBD2. The CDR3 is made up of 18 amino acids. V lost 0 bases and J lost 4; bases outside the gene matches: 12. Germline loops: CDR1 SGHDN, CDR2 FVKESK.

This chain joins TRBV19 and TRBJ1-5; D is possibly TRBD1 (5 bases). The CDR3 consists of 15 residues. Trimming left V 5 bases short and J 4 bases short, with 15 bases between. Germline V gives CDR1 LNHDA, CDR2 SQIVND (reference sequence). The CDR3 DNA follows: TGTGCCAGTAGTCGAGGAACAGGAGAAAATCAGCCCCAGCATTTT. Its protein product is CASSRGTGENQPQHF.

The chain combines TRBV19 with TRBJ1-2; D remains unclear. CDR3 length: 15 amino acids. Per the germline V gene, CDR1 is LNHDA and CDR2 is SQIVND (reference sequence). Trimming took off 5 bases at V and 3 bases at J, with 16 bases between the two ends. The CDR3 sequence: CASSPSGMSDYGYTF. Written as DNA, the CDR3 is TGTGCCAGTAGTCCGTCAGGTATGTCAGACTATGGCTACACCTTC.

This clone has just one count. CDR3 coding DNA: TGTGCCAGCAGCTTAGCACGGCGGAATCAGCCCCAGCATTTT. Translating it yields CASSLARRNQPQHF. The gene calls are TRBV11-3 and TRBJ1-5; no firm D call. Germline CDR1 SGHNT, CDR2 YENEEA. The CDR3 has 14 amino acids. V shed 1 base and J shed 4 bases, with 8 bases lying between them.

This clone was seen more than once but under ten times. CDR3 sequence (DNA): TGTGCCAGCAGCTTAGAAGAGGGTCTCCCCGGGGAAAAACTGTTTTTT. This codes for CASSLEEGLPGEKLFF. The J gene is TRBJ1-4, the V gene TRBV7-4; D is uncertain. Germline V lookup: CDR1 SGHVT, CDR2 SQSDAQ. Trimming pared 1 base from V and 8 bases from J, leaving 17 bases between. The CDR3 sequence is 16 residues long.

V is TRBV5-1 and J is TRBJ2-2; TRBD1 is a possible D gene (6 bases). Trimming took 4 bases from V and 6 from J, leaving 13 bases between them. From germline, CDR1 is SGHRS and CDR2 YFSETQ. The CDR3 has 14 residues. The CDR3 loop is CASSLTQGPGELFF. CDR3 coding DNA: TGCGCCAGCAGCCTAACACAGGGCCCCGGGGAGCTGTTTTTT.

This rearrangement joins TRBV11-2 to TRBJ1-2; D is perhaps TRBD1 (5 bases). V dropped 2 bases and J dropped 3 bases, with 13 bases sitting between them. The CDR3 sequence is 15 residues long. The germline V gene has CDR1 SGHAT and CDR2 FQNNGV. CDR3: CASSLSVGGDYGYTF. CDR3 DNA: TGTGCCAGCAGCTTAAGCGTGGGAGGGGACTATGGCTACACCTTC.

Only one count was recorded for this clone. The rearrangement uses TRBV28 and TRBJ2-3, with 10 positions matching TRBD2. Germline loops: CDR1 MDHEN, CDR2 SYDVKM. Unmatched junction bases numbered 6, after V lost 4 bases and J lost 2 bases. This CDR3 has 16 amino acids. The CDR3 nucleotides read TGTGCCAGCAGTTCAAGCGGGGGGGGCTACACAGATACGCAGTATTTT. Translation: CASSSSGGGYTDTQYF.

This clone was detected a few times. The V call is TRBV2, the J call TRBJ1-2; 7 bases line up with TRBD1. This CDR3 comprises 12 residues. Germline trimming cut 6 bases from V and 6 bases from J; bases unmatched to any gene: 4. Germline CDR1 and CDR2: SNHLY and FYNNEI. CDR3 coding DNA: TGTGCCAGCAGCCCCACAGGGGATGGCTACACCTTC. This sequence encodes CASSPTGDGYTF.

The rearrangement uses TRBV28 and TRBJ1-5; D ambiguous. The CDR3 runs 16 residues. The germline gives CDR1 MDHEN, CDR2 SYDVKM. The ends were cut back, 2 bases at V and 2 bases at J, with 13 bases in the middle. CDR3 in DNA: TGTGCCAGCAGTTTAGGTCCCCCGGGTCGCAATCAGCCCCAGCATTTT. Translation gives CASSLGPPGRNQPQHF.

The V gene is TRBV7-2, the J gene TRBJ1-1; 10 bases agree with TRBD1. Trimming removed 4 bases from V and 3 bases from J; junction bases left unmatched: 2. The CDR3 sequence is 14 residues long. Germline CDR1 is SGHTA and CDR2 is FQGNSA. The CDR3 protein is CASSSTGGHTEAFF. In DNA, the CDR3 is TGTGCCAGCAGCTCGACAGGGGGCCACACTGAAGCTTTCTTT.

This chain joins TRBV7-8 and TRBJ2-5; 9 bases line up with TRBD1. With 5 bases clipped from V and 10 bases from J, the junction kept 17 bases outside the gene matches. The CDR3 length is 16 residues. The V gene's germline CDR1 is SGHVS and CDR2 FQNEAQ. The CDR3 DNA reads TGTGCCAGCAGCCCCCGGGACAGGGCGGGGTGGGGCGGCCAGTACTTC. It is translated as CASSPRDRAGWGGQYF.

This clone was observed a handful of times. The chain has TRBV19 and TRBJ2-7, with 8 bases lining up with TRBD1. CDR1 and CDR2 from the germline V gene are LNHDA and SQIVND (reference sequence). After removal of 5 bases from V and 0 bases from J, the junction contained 3 bases not matched to a gene. The CDR3 extends over 14 amino acids. The CDR3 region has the DNA TGTGCCAGTAGTCACGACAGGGGCTCCTACGAGCAGTACTTC. Translating it yields CASSHDRGSYEQYF.

This chain uses TRBV9 with TRBJ2-7, with D tentatively TRBD1 (6 bases). V dropped 0 bases and J dropped 6 bases, with 13 bases sitting between them. Germline V lookup: CDR1 SGDLS, CDR2 YYNGEE. The CDR3 spans 14 residues. CDR3 in DNA: TGTGCCAGCAGCGTAGAAGGGGGAAGTATCGAGCAGTACTTC. This codes for CASSVEGGSIEQYF.

The CDR3 DNA follows: TGCAGCGTTGAATGGCTAGCGGGGACTAATGAGCAGTTCTTC. Encoded protein: CSVEWLAGTNEQFF. The chain links TRBV29-1 to TRBJ2-1; 9 bases are shared with TRBD2. The ends lost 2 bases at V and 7 bases at J; junction bases unmatched: 6. The CDR3 has 14 residues. Germline CDR1 reads SQVTM; CDR2 reads ANQGSEA.

The gene calls are TRBV5-1 and TRBJ2-2, with 9 bases lining up with TRBD2. CDR3 length: 17 amino acids. V lost 0 bases to trimming and J lost 4 bases; unmatched junction nucleotides: 7. From germline, CDR1 is SGHRS and CDR2 YFSETQ. For the CDR3, the DNA is TGCGCCAGCAGCTTGGGGCTAGCGGGATCGTCCACCGGGGAGCTGTTTTTT. Translation gives CASSLGLAGSSTGELFF.

The V call is TRBV19, the J call TRBJ2-1, with 10 bases aligning to TRBD2. CDR1 is LNHDA, CDR2 SQIVND, per germline (reference sequence). CDR3 size: 15 residues. J lost 3 bases, V lost 4 bases, and 3 bases had no gene match. The DNA for the CDR3 is TGTGCCAGTAGTAGTAGCGGGGGGTACTACAATGAGCAGTTCTTC. Translation gives CASSSSGGYYNEQFF. Using reference TRBV19 and TRBJ2-1 for the parts outside the CDR3, the full variable domain is DGGITQSPKYLFRKEGQNVTLSCEQNLNHDAMYWYRQDPGQGLRLIYYSQIVNDFQKGDIAEGYSVSREKKESFPLTVTSAQKNPTAFYLCASSSSGGYYNEQFFGPGTRLTVL.

This clone was seen a handful of times. V usage is TRBV5-4 and J usage is TRBJ2-2, with TRBD2 as a possible D gene (6 bases). Germline V gene sequence: CDR1 SGHNT, CDR2 YYREEE (reference sequence). The CDR3 contains 15 residues. V was trimmed by 0 bases and J by 3 bases, leaving 9 bases between them. The chain's CDR3 is CASSLGGGDTGELFF. In DNA, the CDR3 is TGTGCCAGCAGCTTGGGGGGCGGGGACACCGGGGAGCTGTTTTTT.

This sequence joins TRBV7-6 and TRBJ2-1; D uncertain. Trimming cost V 5 bases and J 6 bases, with 14 bases left between them. The V gene's germline CDR1 is SGHVS and CDR2 FNYEAQ. The CDR3 loop spans 14 amino acids. CDR3 nucleotides: TGTGCCAGCAGCCCCTATGTGTATTCCAATGAGCAGTTCTTC. Amino acid sequence: CASSPYVYSNEQFF.

The chain recombines TRBV28 with TRBJ1-2; 8 bases fit TRBD1. This CDR3 is built from 15 residues. Germline CDR1 reads MDHEN; CDR2 reads SYDVKM. V shed 6 bases and J 4 bases; nucleotides not matched to a gene: 10. The CDR3 region has the DNA TGTGCCAGCAGACTTCGACAGGGGTGGTCCTATGGCTACACCTTC. Translated: CASRLRQGWSYGYTF.

The rearrangement joins TRBV27 to TRBJ2-3, with D tentatively TRBD1 (6 bases). CDR1 is MNHEY, CDR2 SMNVEV, per germline (reference sequence). The germline V and J ends were trimmed by 2 bases and 0 bases, with 9 bases remaining between them. The CDR3 is 15 residues long. CDR3 amino acids: CASSLQGWSTDTQYF. The CDR3 nucleotides read TGTGCCAGCAGTTTACAGGGGTGGAGCACAGATACGCAGTATTTT.